This is a list of T cell receptor beta chains from one sample in a study of T-cell memory formation after mild COVID-19. TCRdb re-analysed the 5' RACE reads in MiXCR, keeping a single row per CDR3 protein. The sample has around 390,000 distinct CDR3 sequences, about 17% seen once. The sequenced sample was PBMCs or a T cell subset sorted from them (not recorded which). These receptor sequences come from a man younger than 35 who had mild COVID-19 (a few samples of this study predate the infection). Cell type and time point are not known. Each CDR3 is given with its conserved first and last residue. Fields, in order: D gene, V gene, clone size, J gene, CDR3 protein, CDR3 DNA. D genes are given only for firm matches. For some rows the clone size is stated as once, few or many, or as a class when expanded; others skip it.

>.|TRBV7-9|.|TRBJ2-1
CASSSWAGYNEQFF
TGTGCCAGCAGCTCGTGGGCGGGATACAATGAGCAGTTCTTC
>.|TRBV7-2|few|TRBJ2-3
CASSRTPGGGDTQYF
TGTGCCAGCAGCCGTACCCCCGGTGGAGGGGATACGCAGTATTTT
>.|TRBV5-1|.|TRBJ2-1
CASSLGQEFNEQFF
TGCGCCAGCAGCTTGGGGCAGGAGTTCAATGAGCAGTTCTTC
>TRBD1|TRBV7-2|few|TRBJ2-3
CASSARDRGADTQYF
TGTGCCAGCAGCGCTCGAGACAGGGGAGCAGATACGCAGTATTTT
>.|TRBV24-1|few|TRBJ1-2
CATSGSGMDGYTF
TGTGCCACCAGTGGATCGGGAATGGATGGCTACACCTTC
>TRBD2|TRBV7-8|.|TRBJ2-5
CASTPPSRGIRETQYF
TGTGCCAGCACCCCTCCCTCGCGGGGGATTCGAGAGACCCAGTACTTC
>.|TRBV7-9|.|TRBJ1-1
CASSLGQGPFF
TGTGCCAGCAGCTTAGGGCAGGGACCTTTCTTT
>TRBD2|TRBV11-3|.|TRBJ2-3
CASSLGRTSGAITDTQYF
TGTGCCAGCAGCTTAGGCCGGACTAGCGGGGCCATCACAGATACGCAGTATTTT
>TRBD1|TRBV20-1|few|TRBJ1-2
CLADRRAYGYTF
TGCTTGGCGGACAGGCGGGCCTATGGCTACACCTTC
>TRBD1|TRBV18|few|TRBJ2-4
CASSSDRDRFWLAKNIQYF
TGTGCCAGCTCTTCGGACCGGGACAGATTTTGGCTAGCCAAAAACATTCAGTACTTC
>.|TRBV3-1|few|TRBJ2-7
CASSQEPRYEQYF
TGTGCCAGCAGCCAAGAACCTCGCTACGAGCAGTACTTC
>TRBD1|TRBV11-2|once|TRBJ2-2
CASSHGQGGTGELFF
TGTGCCAGCAGCCATGGACAGGGCGGCACCGGGGAGCTGTTTTTT
>TRBD2|TRBV9|few|TRBJ2-2
CASSEGLAPDTGELFF
TGTGCCAGCAGCGAGGGACTAGCCCCCGACACCGGGGAGCTGTTTTTT
>TRBD1|TRBV27|few|TRBJ1-2
CASSRNRDRGWFGYTF
TGTGCCAGCAGTCGTAACCGGGACAGGGGATGGTTTGGCTACACCTTC
>.|TRBV11-1|.|TRBJ2-2
CASSLSTQRATTGELFF
TGTGCCAGCAGCTTATCCACACAACGGGCAACCACCGGGGAGCTGTTTTTT
>TRBD1|TRBV7-8|.|TRBJ2-7
CASSQGRTGAYEQYF
TGTGCCAGCAGCCAAGGGAGGACAGGGGCCTACGAGCAGTACTTC
>.|TRBV10-3|.|TRBJ1-6
CAISERRTLGGSPLHF
TGTGCCATCAGTGAGAGGAGGACCCTTGGGGGTTCACCCCTCCACTTT
>TRBD1|TRBV28|few|TRBJ2-5
CASSSRDRGSLQETQYF
TGTGCCAGCAGTTCACGGGACAGGGGTTCGCTCCAAGAGACCCAGTACTTC
>.|TRBV6-5|few|TRBJ2-2
CASSYEQGSGELFF
TGTGCCAGCAGTTACGAACAAGGGTCCGGGGAGCTGTTTTTT
>.|TRBV12-3/TRBV12-4|.|TRBJ1-5
CASSLARVVQPQHF
TGTGCCAGCAGTTTAGCCAGGGTAGTTCAGCCCCAGCATTTT
>TRBD2|TRBV4-3|.|TRBJ2-1
CASSQDRGLAGAPNEQFF
TGCGCCAGCAGCCAAGATCGAGGGCTAGCGGGGGCCCCGAATGAGCAGTTCTTC
>TRBD2|TRBV7-9|.|TRBJ2-3
CASSQGTSGGKYTDTQYF
TGTGCCAGCAGCCAAGGGACTAGCGGGGGAAAATACACAGATACGCAGTATTTT
>.|TRBV11-2|many|TRBJ2-2
CASSFYATGELFF
TGTGCCAGCAGCTTTTATGCGACCGGGGAGCTGTTTTTT
>.|TRBV5-1|.|TRBJ1-1
CASSSLGGNTEAFF
TGCGCCAGCAGCTCCCTGGGAGGGAACACTGAAGCTTTCTTT
>.|TRBV6-6|.|TRBJ2-4
CASSYNSEGGQNIQYF
TGTGCCAGCAGTTACAACTCAGAAGGGGGTCAAAACATTCAGTACTTC
>TRBD1|TRBV7-9|few|TRBJ2-7
CASSGTEFYEQYF
TGTGCCAGCAGCGGGACAGAGTTTTACGAGCAGTACTTC
>.|TRBV20-1|few|TRBJ2-3
CSARLPGALPSTDTQYF
TGCAGTGCTAGACTCCCTGGGGCTCTCCCTAGCACAGATACGCAGTATTTT
>.|TRBV7-8|few|TRBJ1-1
CASSRIGTEAFF
TGTGCCAGCAGCCGGATAGGCACTGAAGCTTTCTTT
>.|TRBV30|.|TRBJ1-1
CAWSPPVNTEAFF
TGTGCCTGGAGCCCGCCAGTGAACACTGAAGCTTTCTTT
>TRBD2|TRBV5-1|few|TRBJ2-5
CASSWEPGLLQETQYF
TGCGCCAGCAGCTGGGAGCCGGGACTACTGCAAGAGACCCAGTACTTC
>TRBD1|TRBV9|many|TRBJ1-4
CASSVGTGAEKLFF
TGTGCCAGCAGCGTCGGGACAGGGGCTGAAAAACTGTTTTTT
>.|TRBV5-1|few|TRBJ2-3
CASSFIVEDTQYF
TGCGCCAGCAGCTTTATAGTTGAAGATACGCAGTATTTT
>TRBD1|TRBV10-3|.|TRBJ2-4
CASRDSLAKNIQYF
TGTGCCAGCCGGGACAGTTTAGCCAAAAACATTCAGTACTTC
>.|TRBV6-6|.|TRBJ1-1
CASSYVEVNTEAFF
TGTGCCAGCAGTTACGTGGAGGTGAACACTGAAGCTTTCTTT
>TRBD1|TRBV5-1|few|TRBJ1-2
CASGFWTGPQGYTF
TGCGCCAGCGGATTTTGGACAGGACCGCAGGGCTACACCTTC
>.|TRBV7-8|.|TRBJ1-1
CASSRRTRGYTEAFF
TGTGCCAGCAGCAGACGGACCAGGGGCTACACTGAAGCTTTCTTT
>.|TRBV6-1|.|TRBJ2-6
CASSEHPGANVLTF
TGTGCCAGCAGTGAACATCCTGGGGCCAACGTCCTGACTTTC
>.|TRBV11-2|.|TRBJ2-7
CASSSVEQISYEQYF
TGTGCCAGCAGCTCTGTAGAACAGATCTCCTACGAGCAGTACTTC
>.|TRBV29-1|few|TRBJ1-1
CSALGARFTEAFF
TGCAGCGCATTGGGGGCGCGGTTTACTGAAGCTTTCTTT
>.|TRBV4-3|.|TRBJ1-6
CASSQDNGVNSPLHF
TGCGCCAGCAGCCAAGATAACGGTGTGAATTCACCCCTCCACTTT
>.|TRBV3-1|few|TRBJ2-3
CASSPRTLSFTDTQYF
TGTGCCAGCAGCCCCAGGACCCTTTCTTTCACAGATACGCAGTATTTT
>.|TRBV27|few|TRBJ2-3
CASSSYAWRAGVSDTQYF
TGTGCCAGCAGTTCGTACGCCTGGCGAGCGGGCGTCTCAGATACGCAGTATTTT